What follows are 18 T cell receptor beta chains derived from one specimen sequenced in a study of T cell repertoires in aging, cancer and after chemotherapy. The template was genomic DNA from peripheral blood, not RNA. Multiplex touch-down PCR with TRB-A/B primers amplified rearranged V-D-J TRB sequences. TCRdb fed the multiplex PCR reads into MiXCR, producing one record per CDR3 protein. Here the sample spans 10,000 to 11,000 distinct CDR3 sequences, 40% to 45% being singletons. The sample taken for sequencing was blood. These receptors originate from a human donor in good health.

The chain recombines TRBV2 with TRBJ1-2; possible D gene TRBD1, 5 bases. This CDR3 is built from 12 residues. Germline CDR1 and CDR2: SNHLY and FYNNEI. Deletions cut 7 bases from V and 7 bases from J, with 13 bases between. CDR3 residues: CASNRPGRGYTF. Written as DNA, the CDR3 is TGTGCCAGCAACCGACCGGGACGTGGCTACACCTTC. The full variable domain, in which reference TRBV2 and TRBJ1-2 provide the parts outside the CDR3, is EPEVTQTPSHQVTQMGQEVILRCVPISNHLYFYWYRQILGQKVEFLVSFYNNEISEKSEIFDDQFSVERPDGSNFTLKIRSTKLEDSAMYFCASNRPGRGYTFGSGTRLTVV.

The sample holds a few counts of this clonotype. The V call is TRBV10-2, the J call TRBJ2-5, with D unclear. V lost 6 bases to trimming and J lost 2 bases, with 16 bases between them. The CDR3 is 15 residues long. CDR1 is WSHSY and CDR2 is SAAADI in the germline V gene. The CDR3 region is CASRDSPNFQETQYF. In DNA, the CDR3 is TGCGCCAGCAGGGATAGCCCAAACTTTCAAGAGACCCAGTACTTC.

This chain connects TRBV10-3 to TRBJ1-2, with a weak D call TRBD1 (5 bases). The germline V gene has CDR1 ENHRY and CDR2 SYGVKD. Trimming took off 4 bases at V and 2 bases at J, with 11 bases between the two ends. The CDR3 consists of 14 residues. DNA of the CDR3: TGTGCCATCAGTGTCCTCAGGGCAAACTATGGCTACACCTTC. Protein sequence: CAISVLRANYGYTF.

J is TRBJ1-2 and V is TRBV27; D unclear. The germline V gene encodes CDR1 MNHEY and CDR2 SMNVEV (reference sequence). The CDR3 loop spans 13 amino acids. Trimming pared 4 bases from V and 7 bases from J, leaving 13 bases between. CDR3 sequence (DNA): TGTGCCAGCAGTTCCCGCTATTTGGGTGGCTACACCTTC. The encoded protein is CASSSRYLGGYTF.

This clonotype was picked up a small number of times. The rearrangement uses TRBV20-1 and TRBJ2-3, with 12 bases matching TRBD2. J lost 4 bases, V lost 0 bases, and 2 bases had no gene match. Looked up from germline, CDR1 is DFQATT and CDR2 is SNEGSKA (reference sequence). This CDR3 has 15 residues. Here the CDR3 DNA reads TGCAGTGCTAGAGATCTAGCGGGGGGGGCAGATACGCAGTATTTT. Protein sequence: CSARDLAGGADTQYF.

V gene TRBV6-5 combines with J gene TRBJ1-4, with TRBD1 identical over 8 bases. Germline assignment: CDR1 MNHEY and CDR2 SVGAGI. The CDR3 totals 15 residues. V dropped 6 bases and J dropped 2; count of bases not matched to a gene: 5. Here the CDR3 DNA reads TGTGCCAGCAGCCTCCAGGGGGCCACTAATGAAAAACTGTTTTTT. It translates to CASSLQGATNEKLFF.

This clonotype has more than one count but fewer than ten. This chain connects TRBV4-2 to TRBJ1-2; possibly TRBD1 for D (6 bases). The CDR3 contains 17 residues. V shed 5 bases and J shed 2 bases, with 21 bases lying between them. Germline CDR1 and CDR2: LGHNA and YNFKEQ. CDR3 DNA: TGTGCCAGCAGCTCTCCACGGGGGCAGGGTAGAAACTATGGCTACACCTTC. Translation gives CASSSPRGQGRNYGYTF.

This clonotype has only a few counts. The V and J genes are TRBV7-6 and TRBJ2-2; D not resolved. V shed 3 bases and J shed 5 bases, with 16 bases lying between them. The CDR3 consists of 16 residues. The germline V gene has CDR1 SGHVS and CDR2 FNYEAQ. The CDR3 loop reads CASSLAFQARTGELFF. Written as DNA, the CDR3 is TGTGCCAGCAGCTTGGCATTCCAGGCAAGGACCGGGGAGCTGTTTTTT.

The rearrangement joins TRBV10-2 to TRBJ1-4, with a weak D call TRBD1 (5 bases). V was pared by 6 bases and J by 7 bases, with 12 bases between. Germline CDR1 is WSHSY and CDR2 is SAAADI. This CDR3 region has 13 residues. Written as DNA, the CDR3 is TGCGCCAGCAGGGGGGGTTTGGCTGAAAAACTGTTTTTT. As protein: CASRGGLAEKLFF.

This clonotype turned up a few times. The rearrangement uses TRBV5-6 and TRBJ1-3; 9 nucleotides line up with TRBD1. V lost 1 base to trimming and J lost 3 bases; unmatched junction nucleotides: 2. The CDR3 is made up of 15 amino acids. Germline V gene data show CDR1 as SGHDT and CDR2 as YYEEEE. CDR3 amino acids: CASSLTGGGGNTIYF. The CDR3 nucleotides are TGTGCCAGCAGCTTGACAGGGGGCGGTGGAAACACCATATATTTT.

Notes on this clonotype: A junction end diverges from the germline sequence, so it may reflect a read error. This rearrangement joins TRBV7-9 to TRBJ2-7; TRBD2 matches at 7 bases. CDR3 size: 15 residues. Germline CDR1 is SEHNR and CDR2 is FQNEAQ (reference sequence). In DNA, the CDR3 is TGCGCCAGCAGCCAAGGGCAGGGACTACCGGGGGAGCAGTACTTC. Protein sequence: CASSQGQGLPGEQYF.

The genes are TRBV10-3 and TRBJ1-6; D not resolved. Germline V gene data show CDR1 as ENHRY and CDR2 as SYGVKD. The CDR3 covers 12 residues. V shed 6 bases and J shed 10 bases, with 10 bases lying between them. CDR3 sequence reads: CAIRDRKSPLHF. The CDR3 coding sequence is TGTGCCATCAGGGACCGTAAATCACCCCTCCACTTT.

The gene calls are TRBV6-5 and TRBJ1-5; no clear D. The CDR3 runs to 16 residues. The ends were cut back, 0 bases at V and 2 bases at J, with 11 bases in the middle. In germline, CDR1 is MNHEY, CDR2 SVGAGI. CDR3: CASSYSVNSGNQPQHF. CDR3 in DNA: TGTGCCAGCAGTTACTCGGTCAACTCCGGCAATCAGCCCCAGCATTTT.

As to this clonotype: This clone may be a read error of a much larger clone one base away. The chain couples TRBV6-1 to TRBJ1-2; D not certain. Germline V gene lookup returns CDR1 MNHNS and CDR2 SASEGT. The CDR3 has 14 residues. Written as DNA, the CDR3 is TGTGTCAGCAGTGAAGTGGCAGACGCCGGTGGCTACACCTTC. Encoded protein: CVSSEVADAGGYTF.

Remarks on this clonotype: Germline and junction disagree at one end, which may indicate a read error. The chain uses TRBV18 and TRBJ2-6, with a possible D match to TRBD1 (7 bases). CDR1 is KGHSH and CDR2 is LQKENI in the germline V gene. This CDR3 region has 17 residues. Written as DNA, the CDR3 is TGTGCCAGCTCGCGGGGACAGCCAGATGCTGGGGCCAACGTCCTGGCTTTC. It yields the protein CASSRGQPDAGANVLAF.

J is TRBJ1-5 and V is TRBV4-2, with TRBD1 identical over 10 bases. V shed 6 bases, J shed 3 bases, and the junction held 5 bases outside the gene matches. The germline V gene has CDR1 LGHNA and CDR2 YNFKEQ. The CDR3 totals 15 residues. The chain's CDR3 is CASRGDRGLNQPQHF. CDR3 DNA: TGTGCCAGCAGGGGCGACAGGGGGCTCAATCAGCCCCAGCATTTT.

This clonotype has just a few counts. The chain is built from TRBV2 and TRBJ2-5; tentative D call: TRBD1 (6 bases). The germline V gene encodes CDR1 SNHLY and CDR2 FYNNEI. This CDR3 has 14 residues. With 8 bases removed from V and 1 base from J, the gap between germline ends came to 14 bases. This CDR3 reads CASSPRTAQETQYF. The CDR3 DNA follows: TGTGCCAGCTCACCAAGGACAGCCCAAGAGACCCAGTACTTC.

The chain recombines TRBV5-1 with TRBJ1-6; D possibly corresponds to TRBD1 (5 bases). V lost 0 bases and J lost 1, with 8 bases in between. Germline loops: CDR1 SGHRS, CDR2 YFSETQ. The CDR3 spans 16 residues. Written as DNA, the CDR3 is TGCGCCAGCAGCTTGGCCCGACAGTCCTATAATTCACCCCTCCACTTT. Protein sequence: CASSLARQSYNSPLHF.